A selection of T cell receptor beta chains follows, all from one sample in a study of blood T cells in healthy people across ages. TCRdb reprocessed the 5' RACE reads via MiXCR and lists one record per CDR3 protein. In the table there are more than 500,000 distinct CDR3 sequences, 25% to 30% of which are singletons. Material for sequencing was blood. The receptors derive from a woman in her 70s in good health. CDR3s include the opening cysteine and the closing phenylalanine or tryptophan. A D gene is named only where the DNA matches it firmly. Clone size is given for some rows only: seen once, a few or many times, or a class if the clone is expanded.

>TRBJ2-7|-|TRBV5-1|-
CASSSGSYEQHF
TGCGCCAGCAGCTCCGGGTCCTACGAGCAGCACTTC
>TRBJ1-5|few|TRBV20-1|-
CSARGQGNQPQHF
TGCAGTGCTAGAGGGCAGGGGAATCAGCCCCAGCATTTT
>TRBJ2-1|-|TRBV7-6|-
CASSLGFEGYSYNEQFF
TGTGCCAGCAGCTTAGGGTTTGAGGGCTACTCCTACAATGAGCAGTTCTTC
>TRBJ1-2|-|TRBV9|-
CASNRQGLNYGYTF
TGTGCCAGCAATCGGCAGGGACTAAACTATGGCTACACCTTC
>TRBJ1-2|few|TRBV20-1|TRBD1
CSARAGQGGYGYTF
TGCAGTGCTAGAGCCGGACAGGGAGGATATGGCTACACCTTC
>TRBJ1-4|few|TRBV2|TRBD1
CASKGQGQREKLFF
TGTGCCAGCAAAGGACAGGGCCAACGGGAAAAACTGTTTTTT
>TRBJ2-3|many|TRBV10-3|-
CAISRQMPDTDTQYF
TGTGCCATCAGCCGACAGATGCCTGACACAGATACGCAGTATTTT
>TRBJ2-7|-|TRBV6-6|-
CASLSGYEQYF
TGTGCCAGCCTCTCGGGCTACGAGCAGTACTTC
>TRBJ2-5|few|TRBV29-1|-
CSVATQETQYF
TGCAGCGTCGCCACTCAAGAGACCCAGTACTTC
>TRBJ1-2|-|TRBV5-1|TRBD1
CASSLEGQGARIYGYTF
TGCGCCAGCAGCTTGGAGGGACAGGGGGCGCGTATATATGGCTACACCTTC
>TRBJ1-3|few|TRBV28|-
CASSLIGGGGERNTIYF
TGTGCCAGCAGTTTAATAGGAGGAGGGGGGGAAAGAAACACCATATATTTT
>TRBJ2-5|many|TRBV7-2|-
CASSLVESQETQYF
TGTGCCAGCAGCTTAGTGGAGAGTCAAGAGACCCAGTACTTC
>TRBJ2-5|few|TRBV7-9|-
CASSLRDPGQETQYF
TGTGCCAGCAGCTTAAGGGATCCGGGGCAAGAGACCCAGTACTTC
>TRBJ1-2|-|TRBV28|TRBD1
CASSLRQGRDGYTF
TGTGCCAGCAGTCTACGACAGGGAAGGGATGGCTACACCTTC
>TRBJ1-5|-|TRBV27|-
CASSPDGRGNQPQHF
TGTGCCAGCAGTCCTGATGGGCGAGGCAATCAGCCCCAGCATTTT
>TRBJ2-7|few|TRBV20-1|-
CSANGQTGIYEQYF
TGCAGTGCTAACGGACAGACCGGCATCTACGAGCAGTACTTC
>TRBJ2-7|once|TRBV4-3|-
CASSQDRTTYEQYF
TGCGCCAGCAGCCAAGATAGGACAACCTACGAGCAGTACTTC
>TRBJ2-7|few|TRBV7-7|-
CASSPNRYSYEQYF
TGTGCCAGCAGCCCCAACCGATACTCCTACGAGCAGTACTTC
>TRBJ1-1|-|TRBV7-2|TRBD1
CASSLGQGRGEAFF
TGTGCCAGCAGCTTAGGACAGGGCCGAGGTGAAGCTTTCTTT
>TRBJ2-4|-|TRBV4-2|-
CASSQESGAKNIQYF
TGTGCCAGCAGCCAAGAAAGTGGAGCCAAAAACATTCAGTACTTC
>TRBJ1-1|-|TRBV10-3|-
CAISETPRGTEAFF
TGTGCCATCAGCGAGACCCCACGCGGCACTGAAGCTTTCTTT
>TRBJ2-1|few|TRBV19|-
CASRAVGYNEQFF
TGTGCCAGTAGAGCCGTCGGGTACAATGAGCAGTTCTTC
>TRBJ1-3|-|TRBV9|-
CASSVQSARSGNTIYF
TGTGCCAGCAGCGTACAATCGGCTCGCTCTGGAAACACCATATATTTT
>TRBJ2-7|once|TRBV7-9|-
CASSAQGGKYEQYF
TGTGCCAGCAGCGCGCAGGGGGGGAAATACGAGCAGTACTTC
>TRBJ1-5|few|TRBV20-1|-
CSARAAEGNQPQHF
TGCAGTGCTAGAGCCGCGGAGGGGAATCAGCCCCAGCATTTT
>TRBJ1-2|few|TRBV5-4|-
CASSSDSNNGYTF
TGTGCCAGCAGCTCGGACAGTAATAATGGCTACACCTTC
>TRBJ1-2|-|TRBV6-4|-
CASSRDGSYGYTF
TGTGCCAGCTCGAGGGACGGCTCATATGGCTACACCTTC
>TRBJ2-2|-|TRBV2|-
CASSGGLLTGELFF
TGTGCCAGCAGTGGGGGACTCTTAACCGGGGAGCTGTTTTTT
>TRBJ2-5|-|TRBV5-5|-
CASSKRTEVEETQYF
TGTGCCAGCAGCAAAAGGACAGAAGTTGAAGAGACCCAGTACTTC
>TRBJ2-4|-|TRBV5-1|-
CASSSSWGNIQYF
TGCGCCAGCAGCTCCTCGTGGGGAAACATTCAGTACTTC
>TRBJ2-3|few|TRBV9|TRBD2
CASSAGLAGGAPVGTDTQYF
TGTGCCAGCAGCGCGGGACTAGCGGGGGGCGCCCCTGTTGGCACAGATACGCAGTATTTT
>TRBJ2-1|-|TRBV10-3|TRBD1
CAISGQTGGAYNEQFF
TGTGCCATCAGTGGGCAGACAGGGGGGGCCTACAATGAGCAGTTCTTC
>TRBJ2-3|-|TRBV10-3|-
CAISEVENTQYF
TGTGCCATCAGTGAGGTCGAAAATACGCAGTATTTT
>TRBJ2-5|few|TRBV7-2|TRBD2
CASSLEIAGGSETQYF
TGTGCCAGCAGCTTAGAGATAGCGGGGGGGAGTGAGACCCAGTACTTC
>TRBJ1-5|once|TRBV12-3/TRBV12-4|TRBD1
CASRQTGGMGSNQPQHF
TGTGCCAGCAGACAGACAGGGGGCATGGGAAGCAATCAGCCCCAGCATTTT
>TRBJ2-3|-|TRBV6-4|-
CASSEQGMNTQYF
TGTGCCAGCAGTGAACAGGGAATGAATACGCAGTATTTT
>TRBJ1-1|-|TRBV20-1|-
CSATIGGDTEAFF
TGCAGTGCTACGATAGGGGGGGACACTGAAGCTTTCTTT
>TRBJ2-1|-|TRBV25-1|TRBD2
CASSRLAGGPYNEQFF
TGTGCCAGCAGCAGACTAGCGGGGGGCCCCTACAATGAGCAGTTCTTC
>TRBJ1-1|few|TRBV29-1|-
CSVKPQGPTEAFF
TGCAGCGTGAAACCCCAGGGGCCCACTGAAGCTTTCTTT
>TRBJ1-1|-|TRBV20-1|TRBD1
CSARDRVTGVTEAFF
TGCAGTGCTAGAGATCGTGTCACAGGGGTCACCGAAGCTTTCTTT
>TRBJ2-2|-|TRBV7-9|-
CASSMREAPTGELFF
TGTGCCAGCAGCATGAGGGAAGCGCCCACCGGGGAGCTGTTTTTT
>TRBJ2-2|-|TRBV4-2|-
CASSQDETGTFTGELFF
TGTGCCAGCAGCCAAGACGAGACAGGGACTTTCACCGGGGAGCTGTTTTTT
>TRBJ1-1|few|TRBV29-1|-
CSVLIFLRTAEAFF
TGCAGCGTATTGATATTTCTCCGAACTGCTGAAGCTTTCTTT
>TRBJ2-1|-|TRBV5-1|-
CASSLEGGRTFEQFF
TGCGCCAGCAGCTTGGAGGGGGGCCGTACATTTGAGCAGTTCTTC
>TRBJ2-7|-|TRBV13|-
CASSLDPAYEQYF
TGTGCCAGCAGCTTAGACCCAGCCTACGAGCAGTACTTC